This T cell receptor beta chain was sequenced during a study of T cells after yellow fever vaccination. Turning to the study itself: Fractions containing few cells were prepared with SMART-Seq v4 Ultra Low Input. The study's findings and limits: Though it reached lower strength, the secondary response hit its peak faster, day 5 versus 15. Post-booster repertoires contained most primary-vaccination clones again (around 96% CD4, roughly 91% CD8). Repertoires obtained by FACS sorting could include abundant clonotypes that entered as contaminants from the bulk population.

The table lists this clonotype with many counts. Its target is unknown. V trimming: 3 bases; J trimming: 2 bases; junction bases outside the gene matches: 3. Germline CDR1 DFQATT, CDR2 SNEGSKA (reference sequence). The CDR3 loop spans 13 amino acids. TCRdb called the 5' RACE reads again in MiXCR, with one record for every CDR3 protein. The table has nearly 350,000 distinct CDR3 sequences, about 7.8% seen once. V and J are TRBV20-1 and TRBJ2-7; the match to TRBD1 covers 8 bases. The origin of this receptor is a man aged 18 to 35 who received the YFV17D yellow fever vaccine. Sample: PBMCs, taken about 49 days after the first yellow fever vaccination. CDR3 in DNA: TGCAGTGCTAGGGGACAGGTCCCCTACGAGCAGTACTTC. Translating gives CSARGQVPYEQYF.